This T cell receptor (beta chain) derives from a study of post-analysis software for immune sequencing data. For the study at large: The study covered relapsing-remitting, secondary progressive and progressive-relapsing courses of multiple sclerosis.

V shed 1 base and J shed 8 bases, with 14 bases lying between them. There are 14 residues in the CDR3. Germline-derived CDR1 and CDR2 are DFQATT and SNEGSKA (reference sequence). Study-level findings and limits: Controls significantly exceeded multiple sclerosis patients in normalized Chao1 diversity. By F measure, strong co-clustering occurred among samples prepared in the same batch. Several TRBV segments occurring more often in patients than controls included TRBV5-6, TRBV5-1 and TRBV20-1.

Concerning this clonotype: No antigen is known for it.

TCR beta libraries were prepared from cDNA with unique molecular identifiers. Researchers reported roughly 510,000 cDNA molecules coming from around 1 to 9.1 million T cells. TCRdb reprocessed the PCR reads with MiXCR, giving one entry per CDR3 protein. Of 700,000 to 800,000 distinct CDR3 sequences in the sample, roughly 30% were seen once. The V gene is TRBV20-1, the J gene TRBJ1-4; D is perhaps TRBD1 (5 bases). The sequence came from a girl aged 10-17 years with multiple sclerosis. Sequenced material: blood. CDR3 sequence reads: CSARGDGGREKLFF. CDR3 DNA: TGCAGTGCTAGAGGGGACGGGGGTAGAGAAAAACTGTTTTTT.